Presented here are 13 T cell receptor beta chains from one specimen sequenced in a study of CD4+ T cells in melanoma. Sequencing was performed with immunoSEQ multiplex PCR; in TCRdb, only in-frame clones are kept and a portion is missing. Of around 100,000 clones listed, about 90% are singletons. The sample taken for sequencing was peripheral blood. The source of these receptors is a human donor with melanoma.

The chain employs TRBV28 and TRBJ2-7; 14 bases map to TRBD2. Germline values: CDR1 MDHEN, CDR2 SYDVKM. With V trimmed by 5 bases and J by 6 bases, 6 bases remained unmatched. The CDR3 has 15 amino acids. CDR3 sequence reads: CASSLRTSGRREQYF. The CDR3 bases are TGTGCCAGCAGTCTCCGGACTAGCGGGAGGCGCGAGCAGTACTTC.

This sequence joins TRBV4-2 and TRBJ2-5, with 10 bases fitting TRBD2. The trim removed 3 bases at V and 5 bases at J, leaving 6 bases unmatched. The germline V gene encodes CDR1 LGHNA and CDR2 YNFKEQ. This CDR3 comprises 15 residues. CDR3 protein: CASSQLAGALETQYF. In DNA form, the CDR3 reads TGTGCCAGCAGCCAGCTAGCGGGGGCTTTGGAGACCCAGTACTTC.

Turning to this clone: At one end, the junction sequence differs from germline, possibly due to a read error. The chain links TRBV5-1 to TRBJ1-2; no definite D call. Germline V gives CDR1 SGHRS, CDR2 YFSETQ. The CDR3 has 16 residues. The CDR3 DNA reads as TGCGCCAGCAGCTCCGGGAAGGGTTATTCGGGGTCTACGGGCTCCTTC. It is translated as CASSSGKGYSGSTGSF.

The V gene is TRBV4-2, the J gene TRBJ2-4; TRBD2 is a possible D gene (5 bases). The CDR3 is made up of 14 amino acids. The germline CDR1 and CDR2 sequences are LGHNA and YNFKEQ. Between the trimmed V and J ends, which lost 2 bases and 6 bases, there was a span of 11 bases. This CDR3 reads CASSQRRGLNIQYF. CDR3 nucleotide sequence: TGTGCCAGCAGCCAACGACGGGGATTAAACATTCAGTACTTC.

The chain combines TRBV29-1 with TRBJ2-7; 8 bases agree with TRBD2. Per the germline V gene, CDR1 is SQVTM and CDR2 is ANQGSEA. CDR3 length: 12 residues. J gave up 0 bases and V 7 bases, and 2 bases lay outside the gene matches. The CDR3 DNA reads as TGCAGCGCGGGGGGGATCTCCTACGAGCAGTACTTC. Translated: CSAGGISYEQYF.

Note on this clone: Other DNA sequences of this sample code for an identical CDR3. The V gene is TRBV20-1, the J gene TRBJ2-5, with D unresolved. Trimming cost V 0 bases and J 5 bases, with 4 bases left between them. The CDR3 runs to 11 residues. Germline-derived CDR1 and CDR2 are DFQATT and SNEGSKA (reference sequence). DNA of the CDR3: TGCAGTGCTAGAGACCGGGAGACCCAGTACTTC. Amino acid sequence: CSARDRETQYF.

In the case of this clone: This sample also contains other DNA sequences that code for the same CDR3. The rearrangement joins TRBV7-2 to TRBJ1-5; no firm D call. Per germline, CDR1 SGHTA and CDR2 FQGNSA. Deletions cut 2 bases from V and 4 bases from J, with 3 bases between. The CDR3 covers 12 residues. The CDR3 loop is CASSLYNQPQHF. The CDR3 region has the DNA TGTGCCAGCAGCTTATATAATCAGCCCCAGCATTTT. The complete variable domain, with remaining parts taken from reference TRBV7-2 and TRBJ1-5, reads GAGVSQSPSNKVTEKGKDVELRCDPISGHTALYWYRQSLGQGLEFLIYFQGNSAPDKSGLPSDRFSAERTGGSVSTLTIQRTQQEDSAVYLCASSLYNQPQHFGDGTRLSIL.

This chain connects TRBV4-1 to TRBJ2-5; a weak D match, TRBD2 (5 bases). The V gene lost 1 base and the J gene lost 4 bases, with 19 bases spanning the gap. This CDR3 spans 17 amino acids. The germline V gene has CDR1 MGHRA and CDR2 YSYEKL. The CDR3 region has the DNA TGCGCCAGCAGCCAAGGAATGGTGGAGGCTGTCGGAGAGACCCAGTACTTC. It translates to CASSQGMVEAVGETQYF.

V and J are TRBV28 and TRBJ1-5; 9 nucleotides match TRBD1. V was pared by 10 bases and J by 11 bases, with 9 bases of the junction left unmatched. The CDR3 contains 12 residues. Germline lookup yields CDR1 MDHEN and CDR2 SYDVKM. CDR3 region: CATLTGGGSQHF. DNA of the CDR3: TGTGCCACCCTGACAGGGGGTGGGTCCCAGCATTTT.

This clone was picked up one time. The CDR3 coding sequence is TGTGCCAGCAGTTTTAAAAGGACCGGGGAGCTGTTTTTT. Translated: CASSFKRTGELFF. J is TRBJ2-2 and V is TRBV27; unclear D gene. From germline, CDR1 is MNHEY and CDR2 SMNVEV (reference sequence). Trimming removed 3 bases from V and 5 bases from J, with 7 bases in between. The CDR3 runs 13 residues.

This chain uses TRBV5-1 with TRBJ2-1; no clear D. This CDR3 has 18 residues. Trimming left V 4 bases short and J 4 bases short, with 24 bases between. CDR1 is SGHRS, CDR2 YFSETQ, per germline. The chain's CDR3 is CASSPTDRQVPLYNEQFF. In nucleotides, the CDR3 is TGCGCCAGCAGCCCTACTGATAGACAAGTTCCCCTATACAATGAGCAGTTCTTC.

This chain joins TRBV19 and TRBJ2-5; TRBD2 might be the D (5 bases). CDR1 and CDR2 (germline): LNHDA, SQIVND (reference sequence). Between the trimmed V and J ends, which lost 6 bases and 4 bases, there was a span of 12 bases. The CDR3 has 13 amino acids. The CDR3 spells CASRAEARETQYF. CDR3 sequence (DNA): TGTGCCAGTAGGGCGGAGGCACGAGAGACCCAGTACTTC.

V is TRBV7-9 and J is TRBJ2-1; 9 bases are shared with TRBD2. The germline V gene encodes CDR1 SEHNR and CDR2 FQNEAQ (reference sequence). The CDR3 has 14 amino acids. Unmatched junction bases numbered 6, after V lost 5 bases and J lost 7 bases. In DNA, the CDR3 is TGTGCCAGCAGCCTTAGCGGGGGAATTAATGAGCAGTTCTTC. Translating gives CASSLSGGINEQFF.